The T cell receptor beta chain under discussion was sequenced for a study of post-analysis software for immune sequencing data (dated by TCRdb to the mid-2010s). A note on the overall study: Recorded disease courses included relapsing-remitting, secondary progressive and progressive-relapsing multiple sclerosis, with some patients lacking subtype annotation. The patient repertoires were compared against roughly 12 previously published healthy control repertoires obtained from donors aged roughly 6 to 25 years. A subset of samples was prepared in parallel using single-end sample barcoding, then pooled and co-amplified after Illumina adapter ligation. General conclusions and limits of the study: Direct clustering with F measure showed strong co-clustering of samples prepared in the same batch, prompting a batch-effect correction. Multiple sclerosis patients had significantly lower normalized Chao1 diversity than controls, a result that suggests substantial peripheral T-cell clonal expansion. The control group was slightly older than the multiple sclerosis patient group.

Libraries were constructed by PCR. Instrument used: Illumina HiSeq 2500. To reduce PCR and sequencing biases, unique molecular identifiers were incorporated into the TCR beta cDNA libraries. Per 1 to 10 million input T cells, roughly 500,000 cDNA molecules were obtained, such that each molecule approximated one T cell. The same protocol used for the earlier healthy control dataset was applied to prepare and sequence the patient libraries. Within a given batch, samples were prepared together, multiplexed and sequenced on the same HiSeq lane. In the paper's pipeline: Raw barcoded reads were processed with MIGEC, discarding single-read molecular identifier groups before consensus assembly and CDR3 extraction. VDJtools was used for post-analysis of the clonotype tables, with diversity normalized by down-sampling every dataset to the smallest sample size. To correct batch-related cross-sample contamination, repertoire overlap clustering matched CDR3 amino acid sequences but not nucleotide sequences. TCRdb redid the processing of the public reads, applying fastp at Q25 and MiXCR, and retained in-frame beta chains. Each entry is one CDR3 protein sequence, shown with its most common DNA and genes. The V and J calls shown here were made by TCRdb, not taken from the authors' results. The sample records about 760,000 distinct CDR3 sequences, roughly 30% of which are singletons. The biggest ten clones account for roughly 0.53% of the sample.

This clonotype was recorded a few times. Its specific antigen is unknown. Within one base of it there is no much larger clone, and no base qualities were kept. To demonstrate the VDJtools post-analysis software, TCR beta repertoires were profiled from the peripheral blood of 10 to 15 young patients with multiple sclerosis. Multiple sclerosis patients were children and adolescents aged about 6 to 16 years. Sample: blood. The source of this sequence is a girl aged 10-17 years with multiple sclerosis.

CDR3 reads: CASSSDADSKYGYTF. The nucleotide sequence reads as follows: TGTGCCAGCTCATCCGATGCGGACAGCAAATATGGCTACACCTTC. The rearranged chain carries TRBV18 and TRBJ1-2; matching of 6 bases hints at TRBD1 as the D gene. The CDR3, cysteine through phenylalanine, is 15 amino acids long. CDR3 DNA is the only sequence kept; it has 45 bases, read in frame from the first base. According to the germline V gene, CDR1 reads KGHSH and CDR2 reads LQKENI. V is cut by 5 bases and J by 5 bases, and the space between the germline ends is 18 bases.